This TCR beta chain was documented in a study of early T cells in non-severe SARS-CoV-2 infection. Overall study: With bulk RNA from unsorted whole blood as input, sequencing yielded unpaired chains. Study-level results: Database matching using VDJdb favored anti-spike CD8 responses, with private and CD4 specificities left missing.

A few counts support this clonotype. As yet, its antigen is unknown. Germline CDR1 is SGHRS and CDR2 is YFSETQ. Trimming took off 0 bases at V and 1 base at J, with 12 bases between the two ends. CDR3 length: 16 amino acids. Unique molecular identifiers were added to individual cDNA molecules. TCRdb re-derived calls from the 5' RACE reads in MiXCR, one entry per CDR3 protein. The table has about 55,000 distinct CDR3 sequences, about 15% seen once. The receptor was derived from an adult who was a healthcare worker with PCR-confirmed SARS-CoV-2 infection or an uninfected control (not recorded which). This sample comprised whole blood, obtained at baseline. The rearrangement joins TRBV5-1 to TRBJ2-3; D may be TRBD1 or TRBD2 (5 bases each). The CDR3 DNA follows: TGCGCCAGCAGCTTGGGTGGGACGGCCGGCACAGATACGCAGTATTTT. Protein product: CASSLGGTAGTDTQYF.